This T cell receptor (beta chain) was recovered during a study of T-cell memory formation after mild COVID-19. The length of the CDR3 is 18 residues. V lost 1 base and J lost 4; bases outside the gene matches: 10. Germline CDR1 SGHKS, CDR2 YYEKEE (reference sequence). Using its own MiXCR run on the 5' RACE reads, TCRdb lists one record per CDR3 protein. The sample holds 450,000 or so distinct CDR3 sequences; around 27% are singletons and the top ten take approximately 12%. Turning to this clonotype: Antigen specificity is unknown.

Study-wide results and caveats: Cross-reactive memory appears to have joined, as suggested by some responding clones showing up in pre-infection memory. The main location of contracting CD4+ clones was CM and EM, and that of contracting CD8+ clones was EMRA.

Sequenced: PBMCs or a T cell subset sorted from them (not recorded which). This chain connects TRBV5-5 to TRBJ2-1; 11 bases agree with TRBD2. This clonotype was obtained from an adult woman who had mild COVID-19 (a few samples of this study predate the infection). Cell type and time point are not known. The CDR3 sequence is CASSLMRLAGSGYNEQFF. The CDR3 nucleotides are TGTGCCAGCAGCTTGATGAGACTAGCGGGATCCGGTTACAATGAGCAGTTCTTC.